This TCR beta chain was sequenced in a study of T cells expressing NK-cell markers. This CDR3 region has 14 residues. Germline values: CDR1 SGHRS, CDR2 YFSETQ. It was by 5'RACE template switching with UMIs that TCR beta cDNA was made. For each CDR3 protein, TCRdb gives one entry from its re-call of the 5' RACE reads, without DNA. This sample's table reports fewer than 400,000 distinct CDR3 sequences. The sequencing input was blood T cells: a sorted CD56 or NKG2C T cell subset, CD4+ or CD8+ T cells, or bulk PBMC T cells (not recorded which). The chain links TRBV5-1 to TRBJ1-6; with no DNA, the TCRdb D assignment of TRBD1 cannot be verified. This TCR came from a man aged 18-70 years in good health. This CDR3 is CASSLGIGGSPLHF. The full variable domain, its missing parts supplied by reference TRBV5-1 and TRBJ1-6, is KAGVTQTPRYLIKTRGQQVTLSCSPISGHRSVSWYQQTPGQGLQFLFEYFSETQRNKGNFPGRFSGRQFSNSRSEMNVSTLELGDSALYLCASSLGIGGSPLHFGNGTRLTVT.